One sample yielded the 30 T cell receptor beta chains listed below, sequenced in a study of blood T cell repertoires in COVID-19. Data came from immunoSEQ multiplex PCR; TCRdb stores just in-frame clones and leaves some out. The table lists some 100,000 clones, roughly 89% of them singletons, with approximately 5.2% in the top ten. The sequencing input was peripheral blood. The receptors stem from a woman of 80 years or more with active COVID-19.

A few counts support this clone. The chain has TRBV3-1 (or the pseudogene TRBV3-2) and TRBJ1-6; TRBD1 matches 10 bases. After removal of 4 bases from V and 9 bases from J, the junction contained 3 bases not matched to a gene. The germline V gene has CDR1 LGHDT and CDR2 YNNKEL (reference sequence). The CDR3 contains 14 residues. The CDR3 region has the DNA TGTGCCAGCAGCCCGGGACAGGGGCCTTCACCCCTCCACTTT. Its translation: CASSPGQGPSPLHF.

The chain recombines TRBV7-2 with TRBJ1-3; the D gene is possibly TRBD1 (5 bases). With 5 bases removed from V and 4 bases from J, the gap between germline ends came to 12 bases. Germline assignment: CDR1 SGHTA and CDR2 FQGNSA. This CDR3 is built from 14 residues. The CDR3 nucleotides are TGTGCCAGCAGCCCCCTGGGGCCCGGAAACACCATATATTTT. Its protein is CASSPLGPGNTIYF.

The rearrangement joins TRBV28 to TRBJ2-7, with TRBD2 matching over 8 bases. After removal of 8 bases from V and 0 bases from J, the junction contained 6 bases not matched to a gene. CDR3 length equals 14 residues. CDR1 is MDHEN, CDR2 SYDVKM, per germline. The CDR3 protein is CASGIAGNSYEQYF. In DNA form, the CDR3 reads TGTGCCAGCGGGATAGCGGGGAACTCCTACGAGCAGTACTTC.

The chain couples TRBV24-1 to TRBJ2-1; 13 positions match TRBD2. The V gene's germline CDR1 is KGHDR and CDR2 SFDVKD. The CDR3 covers 18 residues. With 4 bases clipped from V and 1 base from J, the junction kept 6 bases outside the gene matches. The CDR3 is CATSDPGLAGLSYNEQFF. CDR3 DNA sequence: TGTGCCACCAGTGACCCGGGACTAGCGGGATTGTCCTACAATGAGCAGTTCTTC.

This chain uses TRBV7-9 with TRBJ2-1; possibly TRBD2 for D (5 bases). Germline lookup yields CDR1 SEHNR and CDR2 FQNEAQ (reference sequence). This CDR3 has 15 residues. V was shortened by 5 bases and J by 8 bases, with 19 bases between the two germline ends. DNA for the CDR3: TGTGCCAGCAGCCAAGAGAATATCCTAGCATATGAGCAGTTCTTC. Protein sequence: CASSQENILAYEQFF.

The chain uses TRBV4-1 and TRBJ2-5; D is possibly TRBD1 (5 bases). This CDR3 comprises 20 residues. CDR1 MGHRA and CDR2 YSYEKL come from the germline V gene. Trimming removed 0 bases from V and 2 bases from J, with 25 bases in between. In nucleotides, the CDR3 is TGCGCCAGCAGCCAAGAGGGGCCACACAGGCCAAACCGACTTCAAGAGACCCAGTACTTC. Amino acids: CASSQEGPHRPNRLQETQYF.

This chain links TRBV5-1 with TRBJ2-6; D is possibly TRBD2 (5 bases). The length of the CDR3 is 16 residues. V lost 4 bases and J 4 bases, leaving 15 bases between the germline ends. Germline assignment: CDR1 SGHRS and CDR2 YFSETQ. The CDR3 spells CASSPERGSGANVLTF. CDR3 in DNA: TGCGCCAGCAGCCCGGAACGGGGATCAGGGGCCAACGTCCTGACTTTC.

CDR3 residues: CASSPLASGWNEQFF. CDR3 nucleotide sequence: TGTGCCAGTAGTCCCCTCGCTAGCGGATGGAATGAGCAGTTCTTC. The chain couples TRBV19 to TRBJ2-1; 7 nucleotides agree with TRBD2. The CDR3 is 15 residues long. The germline V gene encodes CDR1 LNHDA and CDR2 SQIVND (reference sequence). V trimming: 5 bases; J trimming: 7 bases; junction bases outside the gene matches: 11.

V and J are TRBV27 and TRBJ2-7; a possible D gene is TRBD1 (6 bases). The length of the CDR3 is 15 residues. Germline CDR1 reads MNHEY; CDR2 reads SMNVEV (reference sequence). V was clipped by 3 bases and J by 4 bases, with 16 bases between them. CDR3 nucleotides: TGTGCCAGCAGTTTGCGATCAGGGGAGCGGTACGAGCAGTACTTC. As protein: CASSLRSGERYEQYF.

This CDR3 is CASSTGRTDTQYF. In DNA, the CDR3 is TGTGCCAGCAGTACGGGTCGCACAGATACGCAGTATTTT. The chain employs TRBV27 and TRBJ2-3, with D hard to call. V was shortened by 5 bases and J by 1 base, with 7 bases between the two germline ends. The germline V gene encodes CDR1 MNHEY and CDR2 SMNVEV (reference sequence). The CDR3 extends over 13 amino acids.

The V and J genes are TRBV7-2 and TRBJ2-3, with D possibly matching TRBD1 (6 bases). Germline CDR1 SGHTA, CDR2 FQGNSA. This CDR3 comprises 16 residues. Trimming left V 4 bases short and J 4 bases short, with 18 bases between. CDR3 DNA sequence: TGTGCCAGCAGCTCGGGAACCAGGGGAGTCGCAGATACGCAGTATTTT. This gives the protein CASSSGTRGVADTQYF. Looking up the rest from reference TRBV7-2 and TRBJ2-3 gives the full variable domain: GAGVSQSPSNKVTEKGKDVELRCDPISGHTALYWYRQSLGQGLEFLIYFQGNSAPDKSGLPSDRFSAERTGGSVSTLTIQRTQQEDSAVYLCASSSGTRGVADTQYFGPGTRLTVL.

This chain joins TRBV18 and TRBJ2-5; the match to TRBD2 covers 9 bases. The junction had 8 bases not matched to a gene; V was cut back by 4 bases and J by 5 bases. CDR3 length equals 15 residues. The germline V gene encodes CDR1 KGHSH and CDR2 LQKENI. This chain's CDR3 is CASSQEGTSSETQYF. The DNA for the CDR3 is TGTGCCAGCTCACAAGAAGGGACTAGCAGTGAGACCCAGTACTTC.

The rearrangement uses TRBV7-9 and TRBJ2-1; D call uncertain. V lost 3 bases to trimming and J lost 5 bases, with 5 bases between them. CDR3 length: 12 amino acids. Germline loops: CDR1 SEHNR, CDR2 FQNEAQ (reference sequence). The CDR3 is CASSFLDNEQFF. As DNA, the CDR3 is TGTGCCAGCAGCTTCCTAGACAATGAGCAGTTCTTC.

The rearrangement joins TRBV3-1 (or the pseudogene TRBV3-2) to TRBJ2-1, with 11 nucleotides matching TRBD1. The CDR3 runs 15 residues. Germline-derived CDR1 and CDR2 are LGHDT and YNNKEL (reference sequence). V lost 3 bases to trimming and J lost 6 bases; unmatched junction nucleotides: 4. For the CDR3, the DNA is TGTGCCAGCAGCCACTCCGGGACAGGGGGCAATGAGCAGTTCTTC. Amino acids: CASSHSGTGGNEQFF.

The J gene is TRBJ2-1, the V gene TRBV7-9; D remains unclear. Germline V CDR1 and CDR2: SEHNR, FQNEAQ (reference sequence). This CDR3 contains 12 residues. V was clipped by 2 bases and J by 12 bases, with 11 bases between them. For the CDR3, the DNA is TGTGCCAGCAGCTTAATTGCGTTCGGGCAGTTCTTC. As protein: CASSLIAFGQFF.

The chain links TRBV5-5 to TRBJ1-1; D call uncertain. The CDR3 covers 16 residues. Trimming cost V 8 bases and J 1 base, with 21 bases left between them. Germline lookup yields CDR1 SGHKS and CDR2 YYEKEE (reference sequence). The CDR3 protein is CASSREDYLSNTEAFF. The DNA for the CDR3 is TGTGCCAGTTCTCGGGAAGACTACCTCTCGAACACTGAAGCTTTCTTT.

The chain joins TRBV30 to TRBJ2-3, with TRBD2 identical over 12 bases. Germline assignment: CDR1 GTSNPN and CDR2 SVGIG (reference sequence). The CDR3 is 14 amino acids. J lost 2 bases, V lost 8 bases, and 5 bases had no gene match. The CDR3 bases are TGTGCCATGGGACTAGCGGGCCTCACAGATACGCAGTATTTT. Its protein is CAMGLAGLTDTQYF.

The rearrangement uses TRBV5-3 and TRBJ2-2; D is perhaps TRBD2 (7 bases). TRBV5-3 is treated as an ORF (open reading frame) with a function not yet certain. The V end lost 1 base, the J end lost 0 bases, and 25 bases lay between the germline ends. There are 21 residues in the CDR3. The CDR3 DNA follows: TGTGCCAGAAGCTTGAGCCCGACTATTTCCGGCGGGGGCCCGAACACCGGGGAGCTGTTTTTT. It encodes CARSLSPTISGGGPNTGELFF.

The chain links TRBV29-1 to TRBJ2-4; no reliable D call. Germline CDR1 and CDR2: SQVTM and ANQGSEA. This CDR3 contains 13 residues. V lost 4 bases, J lost 0 bases, and 7 bases lay in between. The CDR3 coding sequence is TGCAGCGTTGTATGGAGAGCCAAAAACATTCAGTACTTC. Translating it yields CSVVWRAKNIQYF.

This sequence joins TRBV6-5 and TRBJ1-2; the match to TRBD1 covers 7 bases. The germline gives CDR1 MNHEY, CDR2 SVGAGI. Trimming at V came to 8 bases and at J to 6 bases, leaving 6 bases not matched to a gene. CDR3 length equals 12 residues. The CDR3 DNA is TGTGCCAGCGTACAGGGGAAAGATGGCTACACCTTC. It encodes CASVQGKDGYTF.

The chain has TRBV18 and TRBJ2-5; 8 nucleotides line up with TRBD1. CDR1 KGHSH and CDR2 LQKENI come from the germline V gene. V lost 3 bases to trimming and J lost 2 bases; unmatched junction nucleotides: 5. The CDR3 is 15 amino acids. Here the CDR3 reads CASSPLGTGQETQYF. CDR3 coding DNA: TGTGCCAGCTCACCCCTAGGGACAGGTCAAGAGACCCAGTACTTC.

This clone was recorded once. J is TRBJ2-7 and V is TRBV5-4; 8 nucleotides match TRBD2. The germline V gene encodes CDR1 SGHNT and CDR2 YYREEE (reference sequence). The length of the CDR3 is 15 residues. The trim removed 4 bases at V and 3 bases at J, leaving 9 bases unmatched. The CDR3 region has the DNA TGTGCCAGCAGCCCGCAGGGCGGGAGGCTCTACGAGCAGTACTTC. Translation gives CASSPQGGRLYEQYF.

The gene calls are TRBV5-1 and TRBJ2-2; tentative D call: TRBD2 (5 bases). The CDR3 length is 13 residues. CDR1 is SGHRS and CDR2 is YFSETQ in the germline V gene. Trimming left V 5 bases short and J 8 bases short, with 13 bases between. The CDR3 DNA reads as TGCGCCAGCAGGCTCGCTAGCAAAGGGGAGCTGTTTTTT. It is translated as CASRLASKGELFF. The variable domain in full, completed from reference TRBV5-1 and TRBJ2-2, reads KAGVTQTPRYLIKTRGQQVTLSCSPISGHRSVSWYQQTPGQGLQFLFEYFSETQRNKGNFPGRFSGRQFSNSRSEMNVSTLELGDSALYLCASRLASKGELFFGEGSRLTVL.

This chain uses TRBV11-2 with TRBJ1-1; no definite D call. Trimming removed 5 bases at V and 7 bases at J, with 17 bases between. This CDR3 region has 14 residues. Germline-derived CDR1 and CDR2 are SGHAT and FQNNGV. CDR3 in DNA: TGTGCCAGCAGCCCGGTTTGGGTCGGCGGTGAAGCTTTCTTT. This codes for CASSPVWVGGEAFF. Together with reference TRBV11-2 and TRBJ1-1, the CDR3 gives the full variable domain: EAGVAQSPRYKIIEKRQSVAFWCNPISGHATLYWYQQILGQGPKLLIQFQNNGVVDDSQLPKDRFSAERLKGVDSTLKIQPAKLEDSAVYLCASSPVWVGGEAFFGQGTRLTVV.

This clone has just one count. The chain recombines TRBV7-3 with TRBJ2-1, with D possibly being TRBD1 (5 bases). The ends were cut back, 2 bases at V and 7 bases at J, with 9 bases in the middle. Germline lookup yields CDR1 SGHTA and CDR2 FQGTGA. The CDR3 is 13 residues long. The CDR3 spells CASSLHRMNEQFF. CDR3 in DNA: TGTGCCAGCAGCTTACACAGGATGAATGAGCAGTTCTTC. The variable domain in full, with the rest retrieved from reference TRBV7-3 and TRBJ2-1, is GAGVSQTPSNKVTEKGKYVELRCDPISGHTALYWYRQSLGQGPEFLIYFQGTGAADDSGLPNDRFFAVRPEGSVSTLKIQRTERGDSAVYLCASSLHRMNEQFFGPGTRLTVL.

CDR3 amino acids: CASSSPRADLTYNEQFF. The DNA of the CDR3 is TGTGCCAGCAGTTCCCCGCGCGCTGACTTGACCTACAATGAGCAGTTCTTC. The rearrangement links TRBV28 to TRBJ2-1; no reliable D call. The CDR3 contains 17 residues. CDR1 is MDHEN and CDR2 is SYDVKM in the germline V gene. V lost 4 bases and J lost 2, with 18 bases in between.

This clone was detected only a few times. The chain combines TRBV9 with TRBJ2-1; the match to TRBD2 covers 7 bases. The CDR3 sequence is 13 residues long. Germline CDR1 and CDR2: SGDLS and YYNGEE. V lost 4 bases to trimming and J lost 8 bases; unmatched junction nucleotides: 6. The CDR3 nucleotides read TGTGCCAGCAGCTTAGCGGGTTCCGATGAGCAGTTCTTC. Protein sequence: CASSLAGSDEQFF. The variable domain in full, with the rest retrieved from reference TRBV9 and TRBJ2-1, is DSGVTQTPKHLITATGQRVTLRCSPRSGDLSVYWYQQSLDQGLQFLIQYYNGEERAKGNILERFSAQQFPDLHSELNLSSLELGDSALYFCASSLAGSDEQFFGPGTRLTVL.

This chain links TRBV5-1 with TRBJ2-4; D gene unclear. This CDR3 is built from 15 residues. Germline-derived CDR1 and CDR2 are SGHRS and YFSETQ. Trimming left V 1 base short and J 5 bases short, with 13 bases between. CDR3 loop: CASSLSGLRENIQYF. CDR3 sequence (DNA): TGCGCCAGCAGCTTGTCGGGTCTTCGGGAAAACATTCAGTACTTC.

The CDR3 DNA sequence: TGTGCCAGCAGCGAATCTAGCGGCACCTACGAGCAGTACTTC. Translating it yields CASSESSGTYEQYF. V and J are TRBV9 and TRBJ2-7; 7 positions match TRBD2. Germline-derived CDR1 and CDR2 are SGDLS and YYNGEE. The length of the CDR3 is 14 residues. The V segment lost 3 bases and the J segment 2 bases; nucleotides outside the gene matches: 5.

This clone was recorded once. This chain uses TRBV6-5 with TRBJ1-3; TRBD1 aligns across 11 bases. The CDR3 spans 16 residues. The J segment lost 2 bases and the V segment lost 1 base, leaving 1 base of the junction unmatched. Germline V lookup: CDR1 MNHEY, CDR2 SVGAGI. The CDR3 DNA reads as TGTGCCAGCAGTTACTTGGGACAGGGGGCTGGAAACACCATATATTTT. This encodes CASSYLGQGAGNTIYF.